The 21 T cell receptor beta chains in this list originate from one sample, sequenced in a study of cytomegalovirus exposure and HLA in healthy donors. The PCR made use of 60 Vbeta and 13 Jbeta primers. The table came from immunoSEQ multiplex PCR; TCRdb's copy has only in-frame clones and leaves some out. Here the sample spans tens of thousands of clones, about 77% being singletons. Sequenced: PBMCs. These receptor sequences come from a male donor in good health and CMV-seropositive.

This chain joins TRBV28 and TRBJ2-7; 16 bases fit TRBD2. Germline V gene lookup returns CDR1 MDHEN and CDR2 SYDVKM. The ends lost 6 bases at V and 6 bases at J; junction bases unmatched: 8. The length of the CDR3 is 16 residues. CDR3 coding DNA: TGTGCCAGCAGCTCGGGACTAGCGGGAGGGTATAGCGAGCAGTACTTC. Translation gives CASSSGLAGGYSEQYF.

The chain recombines TRBV28 with TRBJ1-1; D remains ambiguous. Germline V CDR1 and CDR2: MDHEN, SYDVKM. V lost 2 bases and J lost 1, with 8 bases in between. The CDR3 spans 14 residues. The CDR3 sequence is CASSLVEWNTEAFF. CDR3 nucleotide sequence: TGTGCCAGCAGTTTAGTCGAGTGGAACACTGAAGCTTTCTTT.

The chain uses TRBV12-5 and TRBJ1-5, with 10 bases fitting TRBD1. From germline, CDR1 is LGHNT and CDR2 FRNRAP. The CDR3 loop spans 17 amino acids. V lost 0 bases to trimming and J lost 6 bases; unmatched junction nucleotides: 8. This chain's CDR3 is CASGLVRGGTGAQPQHF. CDR3 nucleotide sequence: TGTGCTAGTGGTTTGGTACGAGGAGGGACAGGGGCTCAGCCCCAGCATTTT.

The chain couples TRBV5-8 to TRBJ1-1; unclear D gene. V shed 5 bases and J shed 0 bases, with 8 bases lying between them. The germline CDR1 and CDR2 sequences are SGHTS and YDEGEE. The CDR3 covers 13 residues. CDR3: CASRTFMNTEAFF. The DNA of the CDR3 is TGTGCCAGCAGGACATTCATGAACACTGAAGCTTTCTTT.

This rearrangement joins TRBV6-6 to TRBJ1-2; D is undetermined. Trimming shortened V by 2 bases and J by 8 bases, and 15 bases separated the two germline ends. Germline-derived CDR1 and CDR2 are MNHNY and SVGAGI (reference sequence). The CDR3 sequence is 14 residues long. CDR3 sequence: CASSYTDVGTGYTF. The DNA of the CDR3 is TGTGCCAGCAGTTACACAGACGTGGGTACGGGCTACACCTTC.

The CDR3: CASSFTQPYNEQFF. The CDR3 DNA follows: TGTGCCAGCAGTTTTACTCAACCCTACAATGAGCAGTTCTTC. V and J are TRBV28 and TRBJ2-1; D is undetermined. V was shortened by 3 bases and J by 2 bases, with 8 bases between the two germline ends. The germline V gene has CDR1 MDHEN and CDR2 SYDVKM. The CDR3 covers 14 residues.

This sequence joins TRBV7-9 and TRBJ2-3, with D possibly matching TRBD1 (5 bases). The CDR3 has 15 residues. V was shortened by 5 bases and J by 1 base, with 13 bases between the two germline ends. Per germline, CDR1 SEHNR and CDR2 FQNEAQ (reference sequence). CDR3 protein: CASSLAQGRTDTQYF. DNA of the CDR3: TGTGCCAGCAGCCTGGCCCAGGGCCGCACAGATACGCAGTATTTT. Full variable domain (missing parts from reference TRBV7-9 and TRBJ2-3): DTGVSQNPRHKITKRGQNVTFRCDPISEHNRLYWYRQTLGQGPEFLTYFQNEAQLEKSRLLSDRFSAERPKGSFSTLEIQRTEQGDSAMYLCASSLAQGRTDTQYFGPGTRLTVL.

The V and J genes are TRBV28 and TRBJ2-1; D is unclear. CDR1 is MDHEN, CDR2 SYDVKM, per germline. The V end was cut by 2 bases, the J end by 6 bases, with 5 bases between. CDR3 length: 12 residues. The CDR3 is CASSLKSNEQFF. CDR3 nucleotide sequence: TGTGCCAGCAGTTTAAAGAGCAATGAGCAGTTCTTC.

The chain joins TRBV13 to TRBJ2-5; 12 bases align to TRBD1. This CDR3 spans 16 amino acids. Looked up from germline, CDR1 is PRHDT and CDR2 is FYEKMQ (reference sequence). Losses at the gene ends were 3 bases for V and 4 bases for J; bases not matched to a gene: 6. As DNA, the CDR3 is TGTGCCAGCAGCTTGGCCGGGACAGGGGGCGGAGAGACCCAGTACTTC. Amino acid sequence: CASSLAGTGGGETQYF.

This sequence joins TRBV14 and TRBJ2-3; 9 bases agree with TRBD2. Germline V lookup: CDR1 SGHDN, CDR2 FVKESK. With V trimmed by 4 bases and J by 5 bases, 7 bases remained unmatched. This CDR3 has 15 residues. CDR3 protein: CASSPTSGPQDTQYF. CDR3 nucleotides: TGTGCCAGCAGCCCGACTAGCGGTCCACAAGATACGCAGTATTTT.

The chain links TRBV29-1 to TRBJ1-1; 8 positions match TRBD1. The CDR3 has 16 amino acids. Trimming removed 7 bases from V and 0 bases from J; junction bases left unmatched: 13. Germline CDR1 SQVTM, CDR2 ANQGSEA. CDR3 sequence (DNA): TGCAGCGCAGCGGGGGGGACAGGTGGTATGAACACTGAAGCTTTCTTT. This codes for CSAAGGTGGMNTEAFF.

This clone appeared once. This chain joins TRBV28 and TRBJ1-1; D might be TRBD1 (5 bases). Trimming took off 3 bases at V and 4 bases at J, with 9 bases between the two ends. CDR1 is MDHEN and CDR2 is SYDVKM in the germline V gene. This CDR3 has 13 residues. This chain's CDR3 is CASSLRGTTEAFF. CDR3 nucleotides: TGTGCCAGCAGTTTGCGGGGGACCACTGAAGCTTTCTTT.

This chain joins TRBV4-1 and TRBJ2-7; 13 bases are shared with TRBD2. Unmatched junction bases numbered 2, after V lost 3 bases and J lost 3 bases. Germline V lookup: CDR1 MGHRA, CDR2 YSYEKL. This CDR3 is built from 15 residues. CDR3 DNA sequence: TGCGCCAGCAGCCAGACTAGCGGGAGGTTCTACGAGCAGTACTTC. Its protein product is CASSQTSGRFYEQYF.

Of note for this clone: Other DNA sequences in the same sample also yield this CDR3. CDR3 nucleotide sequence: TGTGCCAGCAGTTCCGCCGGGGGAGGGAGTTACGAGCAGTACTTC. Protein sequence: CASSSAGGGSYEQYF. The chain carries TRBV28 and TRBJ2-7, with 7 bases lining up with TRBD2. J was trimmed by 4 bases and V by 4 bases; bases with no gene match: 10. Germline CDR1 reads MDHEN; CDR2 reads SYDVKM. The CDR3 is 15 residues long.

V usage is TRBV9 and J usage is TRBJ2-3; D perhaps matches TRBD1 (5 bases). This CDR3 contains 15 residues. Germline CDR1 reads SGDLS; CDR2 reads YYNGEE. Trimming shortened V by 1 base and J by 2 bases, and 11 bases separated the two germline ends. The CDR3: CASSVQGSNTDTQYF. The CDR3 DNA reads as TGTGCCAGCAGCGTACAGGGTTCTAACACAGATACGCAGTATTTT.

The V call is TRBV28, the J call TRBJ2-7; 7 nucleotides line up with TRBD1. The CDR3 runs to 14 residues. Unmatched junction bases numbered 6, after V lost 5 bases and J lost 2 bases. From germline, CDR1 is MDHEN and CDR2 SYDVKM. In nucleotides, the CDR3 is TGTGCCAGCAGTCGGCCCGGGACAGCCTACGAGCAGTACTTC. It codes for CASSRPGTAYEQYF.

CDR3 region: CASSLGGSFSNQPQHF. The CDR3 DNA is TGTGCCAGCAGTTTGGGGGGATCATTTAGCAATCAGCCCCAGCATTTT. This chain links TRBV28 with TRBJ1-5; D may be TRBD1 (5 bases). The CDR3 totals 16 residues. Trimming took 3 bases from V and 0 from J, leaving 12 bases between them. Germline values: CDR1 MDHEN, CDR2 SYDVKM.

The rearrangement uses TRBV28 and TRBJ2-5, with D possibly being TRBD1 (6 bases). The germline V gene encodes CDR1 MDHEN and CDR2 SYDVKM. V shed 3 bases and J shed 7 bases, with 18 bases lying between them. The CDR3 is made up of 15 amino acids. The CDR3 sequence is CASSFGVGARGTQYF. The CDR3 coding sequence is TGTGCCAGCAGTTTTGGGGTGGGGGCCCGGGGGACCCAGTACTTC.

The chain carries TRBV12-5 and TRBJ2-3; TRBD1 agrees at 10 bases. The junction had 5 bases not matched to a gene; V was cut back by 5 bases and J by 6 bases. The CDR3 is 14 residues long. Germline values: CDR1 LGHNT, CDR2 FRNRAP. The CDR3 nucleotides read TGTGCTAGTGGTGAGGGACAGGGGCAGGATACGCAGTATTTT. Its translation: CASGEGQGQDTQYF.

CDR3: CASSEGSGPNIQYF. The CDR3 DNA reads TGTGCCAGCAGTGAAGGTAGTGGGCCCAACATTCAGTACTTC. The V call is TRBV6-1, the J call TRBJ2-4, with D uncertain. V gave up 1 base and J gave up 7 bases, with 11 bases separating them. The CDR3 sequence is 14 residues long. Germline V gives CDR1 MNHNS, CDR2 SASEGT.

The J gene is TRBJ2-1, the V gene TRBV9, with 11 nucleotides matching TRBD1. CDR1 is SGDLS and CDR2 is YYNGEE in the germline V gene. The trim removed 3 bases at V and 7 bases at J, leaving 6 bases unmatched. This CDR3 region has 15 residues. In nucleotides, the CDR3 is TGTGCCAGCAGCGAAAGGGACAGGGGGAGGAATGAGCAGTTCTTC. This sequence encodes CASSERDRGRNEQFF.